This TCR beta chain was sequenced during a study of PD-L1 blockade in urothelial cancer (dated by TCRdb to about 2017). In terms of the full investigation: Therapy was started at some point between 2012 and 2014 for all patients, and atezolizumab 1,200 mg was administered intravenously every 3 weeks. About 90% of the roughly 29 patients were identified as males with urothelial cancer of bladder origin, and a prior smoking history was reported by 18 of 29 patients. An ECOG performance status of 0 or 1 was recorded for the patients, and 0 to 3 prior chemotherapy regimens had been received by the patients. Blood samples were analyzed at 3 weeks after treatment start (second dose) and at 6 weeks after treatment start. A median of around 150,000 T cells and 83,000 or so unique TCRs was obtained from blood samples, and a median clonality of about 0.08 was observed. The study, an exploratory multi-omic analysis, examined somatic, immune and clinical correlates of response to PD-L1 blockade with atezolizumab in urothelial cancer. TCR sequencing covered pretreatment tumor samples and matched, serially collected peripheral blood taken before and after atezolizumab treatment. Durable clinical benefit was defined as a progression-free survival longer than 6 months, and TCR features were additionally tested against progression-free survival and overall survival. Whole exome sequencing and RNA sequencing of pretreatment tumors were performed alongside TCR sequencing in the same patients. About 10 patients achieved durable clinical benefit and about 19 did not. Around 30 patients had pretreatment blood TCR-seq, some 24 had at least one posttreatment blood collection, and some 24 had tumor TCR-seq. Overall study results and their limits: Patients with durable benefit showed greater expansion of tumor-associated TCR clones in peripheral blood 3 weeks after starting treatment (n of about 20, p = 0.022). Because the sample size was small (n ≈ 28) and many of the analyses were exploratory, the results are meant to be hypothesis-generating. Improved progression-free and overall survival was associated with having pretreatment peripheral blood TCR clonality below the median.

Notes on this clone: Its antigen remains unidentified. The sample holds no much larger clone one base away, and base qualities are not on file.

The intended sense of this specimen's time point label: peripheral blood 6 weeks after treatment start. The cohort comprised 25 to 35 patients with locally advanced or metastatic urothelial carcinoma treated at Memorial Sloan Kettering on a trial protocol. Peripheral blood mononuclear cells were collected pretreatment and during treatment, with between 1 and 8 total time points obtained per patient. The Qiagen DNeasy Blood extraction kit was used to purify genomic DNA from total PBMCs and tumor samples. PBMCs were collected pretreatment and during treatment, and were isolated and stored as previously described. V ends up 3 bases short and J 2 bases short, with an unmatched junction base count of 2. CDR3 length: 14 amino acids, cysteine to phenylalanine. CDR3 DNA only is kept here, 42 bases in frame from base 1. Sequences LNHDA (CDR1) and SQIVND (CDR2) are obtained from the germline V gene (reference sequence).

Synthetic TCR analog templates were spiked into each PCR so that absolute template abundance could be estimated from read counts. The immunoSEQ assay used bias-controlled V and J gene primers to amplify TCRbeta CDR3 regions from genomic DNA. Sequencing of rearranged TCRbeta segments was performed at approximately 20X coverage. In the authors' own workflow: Sequencing errors were corrected by clustering, and CDR3s were annotated against IMGT so that V, D and J genes could be assigned. Downstream analyses used only productive TCRbeta rearrangements and left out out-of-frame or stop-codon sequences. To compute clonality, Shannon entropy was normalized by the log of the number of unique productive sequences and then subtracted from one. Clones differing between time points or between blood and tumor were identified by Fisher's exact test with Benjamini-Hochberg correction at adjusted p below 0.01. TCRdb carries this immuneACCESS record with in-frame sequences only. Its versions omit some clonotypes, under half of them owing to an unresolved V gene in the studies checked, with the rest unexplained. From that table come the V and J calls and clone size; the DNA was used to work out D and trimming. Within this sample are about 51,000 clones, with roughly 91% of them counted one time only. The ten largest account for roughly 2.5% of the sample.

The sample was PBMCs, taken around atezolizumab (anti-PD-L1) treatment. The TCR was taken from a man aged 55 to 70 with urothelial cancer. The V and J segments used are TRBV19 and TRBJ2-3; the junction holds 7 bases that match TRBD2. DNA sequence: TGTGCCAGTAGTATCAGCGGGAACACAGATACGCAGTATTTT. The translation is CASSISGNTDTQYF. The full variable domain, with segments outside the CDR3 supplied by the reference TRBV19 and TRBJ2-3 proteins, appears as DGGITQSPKYLFRKEGQNVTLSCEQNLNHDAMYWYRQDPGQGLRLIYYSQIVNDFQKGDIAEGYSVSREKKESFPLTVTSAQKNPTAFYLCASSISGNTDTQYFGPGTRLTVL.